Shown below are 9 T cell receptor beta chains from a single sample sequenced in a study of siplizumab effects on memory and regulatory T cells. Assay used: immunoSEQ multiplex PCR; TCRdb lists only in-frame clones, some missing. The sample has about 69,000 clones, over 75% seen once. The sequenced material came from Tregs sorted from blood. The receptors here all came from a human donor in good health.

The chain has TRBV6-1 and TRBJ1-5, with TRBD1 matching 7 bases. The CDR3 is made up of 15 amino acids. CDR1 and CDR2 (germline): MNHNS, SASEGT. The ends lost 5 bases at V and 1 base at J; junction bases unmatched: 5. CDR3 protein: CASSTWDSSNQPQHF. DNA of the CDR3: TGTGCCAGCAGTACCTGGGACAGCAGCAATCAGCCCCAGCATTTT.

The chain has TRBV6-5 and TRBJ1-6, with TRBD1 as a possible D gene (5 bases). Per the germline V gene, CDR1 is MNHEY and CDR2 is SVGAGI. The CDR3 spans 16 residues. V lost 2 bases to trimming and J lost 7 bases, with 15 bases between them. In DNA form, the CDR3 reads TGTGCCAGCAGTTACAACCTCGCGACAGCCAATTCACCCCTCCACTTT. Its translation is CASSYNLATANSPLHF.

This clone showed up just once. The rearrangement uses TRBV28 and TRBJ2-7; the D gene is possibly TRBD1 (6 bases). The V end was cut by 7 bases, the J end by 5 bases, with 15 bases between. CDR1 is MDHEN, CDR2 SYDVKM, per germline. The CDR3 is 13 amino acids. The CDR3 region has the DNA TGTGCCAGCACCCTACAGGGAACGCACGAGCAGTACTTC. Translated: CASTLQGTHEQYF.

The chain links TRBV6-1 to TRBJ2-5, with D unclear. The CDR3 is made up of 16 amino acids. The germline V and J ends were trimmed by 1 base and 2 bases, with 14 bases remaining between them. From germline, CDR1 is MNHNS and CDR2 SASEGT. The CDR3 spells CASSEGVREGQETQYF. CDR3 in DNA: TGTGCCAGCAGTGAAGGGGTTAGAGAAGGGCAAGAGACCCAGTACTTC.

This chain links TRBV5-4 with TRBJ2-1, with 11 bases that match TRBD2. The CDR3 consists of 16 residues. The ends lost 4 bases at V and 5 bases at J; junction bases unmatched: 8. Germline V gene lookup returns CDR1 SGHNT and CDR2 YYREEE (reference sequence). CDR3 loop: CASSPGLAGTHNEQFF. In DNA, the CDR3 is TGTGCCAGCAGCCCCGGACTAGCGGGCACCCACAATGAGCAGTTCTTC. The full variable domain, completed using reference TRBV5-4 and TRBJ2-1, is ETGVTQSPTHLIKTRGQQVTLRCSSQSGHNTVSWYQQALGQGPQFIFQYYREEENGRGNFPPRFSGLQFPNYSSELNVNALELDDSALYLCASSPGLAGTHNEQFFGPGTRLTVL.

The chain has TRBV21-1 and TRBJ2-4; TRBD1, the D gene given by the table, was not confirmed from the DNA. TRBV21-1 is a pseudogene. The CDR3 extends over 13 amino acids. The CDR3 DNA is TGTGCCAGCAAAGGGGCAGGGAAGCACATTCAGTACTTC. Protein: CASKGAGKHIQYF.

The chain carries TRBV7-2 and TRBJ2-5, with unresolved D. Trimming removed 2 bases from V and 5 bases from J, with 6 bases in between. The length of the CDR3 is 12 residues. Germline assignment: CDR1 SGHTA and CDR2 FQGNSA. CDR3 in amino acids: CASSLIGETQYF. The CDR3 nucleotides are TGTGCCAGCAGCTTAATTGGGGAGACCCAGTACTTC.

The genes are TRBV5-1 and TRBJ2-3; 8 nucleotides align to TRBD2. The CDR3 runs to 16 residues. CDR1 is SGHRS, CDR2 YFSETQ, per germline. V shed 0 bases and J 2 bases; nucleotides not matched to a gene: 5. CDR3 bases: TGCGCCAGCAGCTTGGGTGTTAGCGGGAACACAGATACGCAGTATTTT. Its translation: CASSLGVSGNTDTQYF.

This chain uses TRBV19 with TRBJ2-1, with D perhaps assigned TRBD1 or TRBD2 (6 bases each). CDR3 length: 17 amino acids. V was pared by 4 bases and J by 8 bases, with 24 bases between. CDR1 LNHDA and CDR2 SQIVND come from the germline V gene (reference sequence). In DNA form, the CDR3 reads TGTGCCAGTAGTACGCGGGAAATAACAGGGCGGTGGGATGAGCAGTTCTTC. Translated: CASSTREITGRWDEQFF.